This is a list of T cell receptor beta chains from one sample in a study of CD8+ T cells in alopecia areata. Assay used: immunoSEQ multiplex PCR; TCRdb lists only in-frame clones, some missing. The sample yields around 100,000 clones, roughly two fifths seen once. Sequencing was performed on CD4+ T cells sorted from blood. The receptors here all came from a human donor with alopecia areata. Each CDR3 is given with its conserved first and last residue.

TRBJ2-3	TRBV28	CASSPGGVSADTQYF
TRBJ2-7	TRBV5-1	CASSFRPYEQYF
TRBJ2-1	TRBV29-1	CSVTPRAYNEQFF
TRBJ2-1	TRBV7-2	CASSLVSGSYEQFF
TRBJ2-1	TRBV29-1	CSAKLAGRANEQFF
TRBJ2-5	TRBV6-6	CASSYDRRSETQYF
TRBJ2-2	TRBV30	CAWSVLSGSTGELFF
TRBJ2-1	TRBV5-1	CASSSGQIAINEQFF
TRBJ2-3	TRBV28	CASSLALSDTQYF
TRBJ2-7	TRBV4-3	CASSQDVGHREQYF
TRBJ1-2	TRBV5-1	CASSIDRADYGYTF
TRBJ2-1	TRBV2	CATTGQGYNEQFF
TRBJ2-2	TRBV9	CASSTASGSGTGELFF
TRBJ1-2	TRBV6-6	CASSGDPGPGSYTF
TRBJ2-5	TRBV4-1	CASSQVQRQETQYF
TRBJ2-1	TRBV5-1	CASSLDRDYNEQFF
TRBJ2-5	TRBV18	CASSLAETQYF
TRBJ2-7	TRBV29-1	CSVVSWDREGYEQYF
TRBJ2-6	TRBV27	CASSLLVSGANVLTF
TRBJ2-2	TRBV30	CAWSTGRIYTGELFF
TRBJ1-5	TRBV7-8	CASSFLGTGGIQPQHF
TRBJ1-1	TRBV19	CASRRTGGNQNTEAFF